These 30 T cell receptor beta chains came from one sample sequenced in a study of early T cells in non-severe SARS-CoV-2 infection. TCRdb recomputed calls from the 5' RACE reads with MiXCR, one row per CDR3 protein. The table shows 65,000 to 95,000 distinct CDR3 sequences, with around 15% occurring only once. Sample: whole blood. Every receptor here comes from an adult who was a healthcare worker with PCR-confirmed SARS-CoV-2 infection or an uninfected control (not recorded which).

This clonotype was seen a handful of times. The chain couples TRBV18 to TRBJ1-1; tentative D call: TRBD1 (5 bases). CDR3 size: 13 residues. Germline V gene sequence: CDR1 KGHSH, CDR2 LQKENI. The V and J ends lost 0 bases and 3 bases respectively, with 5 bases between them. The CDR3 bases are TGTGCCAGCTCACCACCGGGGGACACTGAAGCTTTCTTT. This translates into CASSPPGDTEAFF. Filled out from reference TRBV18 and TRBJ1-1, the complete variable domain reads NAGVMQNPRHLVRRRGQEARLRCSPMKGHSHVYWYRQLPEEGLKFMVYLQKENIIDESGMPKERFSAEFPKEGPSILRIQQVVRGDSAAYFCASSPPGDTEAFFGQGTRLTVV.

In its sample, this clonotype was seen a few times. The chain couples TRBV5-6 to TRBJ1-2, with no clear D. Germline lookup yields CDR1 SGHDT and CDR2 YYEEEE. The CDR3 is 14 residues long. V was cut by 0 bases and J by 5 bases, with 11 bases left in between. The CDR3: CASSLARHGYGYTF. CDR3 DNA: TGTGCCAGCAGCTTGGCCCGGCACGGATATGGCTACACCTTC.

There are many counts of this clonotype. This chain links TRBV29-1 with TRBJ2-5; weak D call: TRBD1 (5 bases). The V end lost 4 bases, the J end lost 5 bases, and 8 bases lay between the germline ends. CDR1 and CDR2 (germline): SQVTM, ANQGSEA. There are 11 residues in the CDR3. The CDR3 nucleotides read TGCAGCGTTGTCCCAGGGGAGACCCAGTACTTC. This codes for CSVVPGETQYF.

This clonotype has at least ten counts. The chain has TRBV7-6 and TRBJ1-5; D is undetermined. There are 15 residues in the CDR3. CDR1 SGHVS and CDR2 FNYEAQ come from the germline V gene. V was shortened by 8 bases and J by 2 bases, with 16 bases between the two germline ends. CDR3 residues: CASPGPGPRNQPQHF. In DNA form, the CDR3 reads TGTGCCAGCCCAGGACCCGGCCCACGCAATCAGCCCCAGCATTTT.

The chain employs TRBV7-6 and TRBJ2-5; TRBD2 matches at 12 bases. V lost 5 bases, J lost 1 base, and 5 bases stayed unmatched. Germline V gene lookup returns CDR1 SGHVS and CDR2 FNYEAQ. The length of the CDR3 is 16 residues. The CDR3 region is CASSPLAGGPQETQYF. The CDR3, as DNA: TGTGCCAGCAGCCCACTAGCGGGGGGCCCCCAAGAGACCCAGTACTTC.

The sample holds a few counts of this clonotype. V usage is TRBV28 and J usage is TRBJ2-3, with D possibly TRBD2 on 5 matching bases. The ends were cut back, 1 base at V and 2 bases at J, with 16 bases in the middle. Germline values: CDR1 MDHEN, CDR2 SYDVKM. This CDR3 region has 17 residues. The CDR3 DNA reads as TGTGCCAGCAGTTTATTCCGTGGCAGCGGAACCACAGATACGCAGTATTTT. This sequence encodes CASSLFRGSGTTDTQYF.

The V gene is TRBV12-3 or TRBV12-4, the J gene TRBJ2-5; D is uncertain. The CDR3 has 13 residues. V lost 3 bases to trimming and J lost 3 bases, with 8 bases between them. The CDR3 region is CASSFGQEETQYF. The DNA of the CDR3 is TGTGCCAGCAGTTTCGGTCAGGAAGAGACCCAGTACTTC.

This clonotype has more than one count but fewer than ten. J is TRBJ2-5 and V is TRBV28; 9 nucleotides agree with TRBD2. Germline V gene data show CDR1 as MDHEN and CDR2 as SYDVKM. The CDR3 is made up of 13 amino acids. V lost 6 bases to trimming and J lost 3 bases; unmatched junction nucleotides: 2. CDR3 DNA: TGTGCCAGCAGGGTAGCGGGGGAAGAGACCCAGTACTTC. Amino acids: CASRVAGEETQYF.

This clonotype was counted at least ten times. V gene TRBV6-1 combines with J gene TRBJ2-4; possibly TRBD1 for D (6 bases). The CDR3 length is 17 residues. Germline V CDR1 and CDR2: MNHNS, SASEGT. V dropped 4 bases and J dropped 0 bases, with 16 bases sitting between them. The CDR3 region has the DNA TGTGCCAGCAGTGCAACCAACAGGGCCGAAGCCAAAAACATTCAGTACTTC. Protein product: CASSATNRAEAKNIQYF.

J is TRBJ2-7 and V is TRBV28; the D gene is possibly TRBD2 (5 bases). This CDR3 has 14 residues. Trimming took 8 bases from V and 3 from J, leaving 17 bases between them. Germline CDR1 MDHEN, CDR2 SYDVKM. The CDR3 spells CASGLASSIYEQYF. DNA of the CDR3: TGTGCCAGCGGTCTGGCTAGCTCCATCTACGAGCAGTACTTC. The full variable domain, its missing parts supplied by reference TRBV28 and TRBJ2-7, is DVKVTQSSRYLVKRTGEKVFLECVQDMDHENMFWYRQDPGLGLRLIYFSYDVKMKEKGDIPEGYSVSREKKERFSLILESASTNQTSMYLCASGLASSIYEQYFGPGTRLTVT.

Here the CDR3 reads CASSPSGQTYGYTF. The CDR3 bases are TGTGCCAGCAGCCCTTCCGGACAGACCTATGGCTACACCTTC. The chain combines TRBV12-3 or TRBV12-4 with TRBJ1-2; D is possibly TRBD1 (6 bases). The length of the CDR3 is 14 residues. The V gene lost 6 bases and the J gene lost 4 bases, with 15 bases spanning the gap.

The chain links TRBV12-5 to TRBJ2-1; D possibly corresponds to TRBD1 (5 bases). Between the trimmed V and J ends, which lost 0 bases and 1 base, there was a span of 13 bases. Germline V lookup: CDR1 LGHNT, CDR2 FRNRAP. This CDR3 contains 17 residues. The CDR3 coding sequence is TGTGCTAGTGGTTTGGTCGGCAGGGTAGTGTCCTACAATGAGCAGTTCTTC. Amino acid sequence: CASGLVGRVVSYNEQFF.

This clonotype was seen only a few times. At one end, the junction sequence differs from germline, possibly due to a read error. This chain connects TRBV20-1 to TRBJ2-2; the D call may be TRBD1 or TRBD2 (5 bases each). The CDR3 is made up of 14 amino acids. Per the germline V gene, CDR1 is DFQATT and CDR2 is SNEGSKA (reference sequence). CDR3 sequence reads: CSARGDLNTGELFF. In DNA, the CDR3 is TGCAGTGCAAGAGGGGACCTAAATACCGGGGAGCTGTTTTTT.

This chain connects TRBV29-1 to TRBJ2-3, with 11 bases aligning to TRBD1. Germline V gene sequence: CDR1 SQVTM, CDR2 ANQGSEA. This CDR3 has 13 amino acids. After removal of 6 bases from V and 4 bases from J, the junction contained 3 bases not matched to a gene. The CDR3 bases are TGCAGCGTGACGGGACAGGGGGCAGATACGCAGTATTTT. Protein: CSVTGQGADTQYF.

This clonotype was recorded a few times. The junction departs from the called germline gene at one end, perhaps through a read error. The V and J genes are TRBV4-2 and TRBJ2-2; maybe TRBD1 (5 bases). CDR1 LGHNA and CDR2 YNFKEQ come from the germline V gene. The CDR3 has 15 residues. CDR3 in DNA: TGTACCAGCAGCCAAGATCAGGGGAACACCGGGGAGCTGTTTTTT. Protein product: CTSSQDQGNTGELFF.

DNA of the CDR3: TGTGCCAGCAGCCAAGATATCTATCAGCCCCAGCATTTT. It is translated as CASSQDIYQPQHF. The chain recombines TRBV3-1 with TRBJ1-5; D unclear. This CDR3 has 13 amino acids. Germline CDR1 reads LGHDT; CDR2 reads YNNKEL (reference sequence). V shed 0 bases and J shed 5 bases, with 5 bases lying between them.

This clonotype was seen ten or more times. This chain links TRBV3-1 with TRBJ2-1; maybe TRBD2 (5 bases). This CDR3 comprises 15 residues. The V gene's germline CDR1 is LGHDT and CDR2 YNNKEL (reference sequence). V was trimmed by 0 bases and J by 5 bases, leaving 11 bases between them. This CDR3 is CASSQDRGYHNEQFF. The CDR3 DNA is TGTGCCAGCAGCCAAGATCGAGGGTACCACAATGAGCAGTTCTTC.

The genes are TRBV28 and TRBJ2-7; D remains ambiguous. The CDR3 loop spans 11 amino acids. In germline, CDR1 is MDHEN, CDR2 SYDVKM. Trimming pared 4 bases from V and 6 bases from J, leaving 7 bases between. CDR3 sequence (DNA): TGTGCCAGCAGTTCCACGCCCGAGCAGTACTTC. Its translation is CASSSTPEQYF.

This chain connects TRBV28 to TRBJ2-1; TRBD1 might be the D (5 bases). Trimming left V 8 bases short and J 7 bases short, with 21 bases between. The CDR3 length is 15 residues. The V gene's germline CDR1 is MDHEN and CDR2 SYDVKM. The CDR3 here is CASGPQQGLLNEQFF. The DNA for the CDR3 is TGTGCCAGCGGGCCTCAGCAGGGCTTGCTAAATGAGCAGTTCTTC.

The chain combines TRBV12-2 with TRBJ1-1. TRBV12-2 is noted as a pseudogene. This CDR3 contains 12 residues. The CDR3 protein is CASRRRHTEAFF. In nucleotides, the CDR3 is TGTGCAAGTCGCCGACGACACACTGAAGCTTTCTTT.

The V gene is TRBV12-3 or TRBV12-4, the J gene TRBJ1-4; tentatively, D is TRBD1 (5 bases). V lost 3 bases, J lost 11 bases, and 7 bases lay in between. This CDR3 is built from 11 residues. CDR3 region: CASSFGGKLFF. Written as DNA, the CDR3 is TGTGCCAGCAGTTTCGGGGGGAAACTGTTTTTT.

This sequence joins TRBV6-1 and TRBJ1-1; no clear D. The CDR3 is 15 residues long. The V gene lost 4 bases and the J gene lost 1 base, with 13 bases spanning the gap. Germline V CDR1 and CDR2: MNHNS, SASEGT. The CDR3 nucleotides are TGTGCCAGCAGTGTACAGATCGAGGGGAACACTGAAGCTTTCTTT. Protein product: CASSVQIEGNTEAFF.

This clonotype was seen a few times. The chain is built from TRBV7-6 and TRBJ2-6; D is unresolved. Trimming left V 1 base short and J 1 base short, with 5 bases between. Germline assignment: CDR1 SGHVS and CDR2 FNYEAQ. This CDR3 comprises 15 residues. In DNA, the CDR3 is TGTGCCAGCAGCTTAGTGTTTTCTGGGGCCAACGTCCTGACTTTC. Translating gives CASSLVFSGANVLTF. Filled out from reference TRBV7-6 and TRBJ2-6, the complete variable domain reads GAGVSQSPRYKVTKRGQDVALRCDPISGHVSLYWYRQALGQGPEFLTYFNYEAQQDKSGLPNDRFSAERPEGSISTLTIQRTEQRDSAMYRCASSLVFSGANVLTFGAGSRLTVL.

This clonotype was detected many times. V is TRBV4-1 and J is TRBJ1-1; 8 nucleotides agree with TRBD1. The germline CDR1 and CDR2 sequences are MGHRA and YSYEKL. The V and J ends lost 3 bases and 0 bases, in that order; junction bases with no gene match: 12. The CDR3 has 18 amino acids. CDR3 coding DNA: TGCGCCAGCAGCCAGTCTTCCGGACAGGGCACCATGAACACTGAAGCTTTCTTT. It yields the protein CASSQSSGQGTMNTEAFF.

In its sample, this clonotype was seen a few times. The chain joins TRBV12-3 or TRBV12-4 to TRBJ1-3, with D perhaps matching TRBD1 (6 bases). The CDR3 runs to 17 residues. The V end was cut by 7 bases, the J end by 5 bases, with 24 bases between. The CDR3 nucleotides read TGTGCCAGCACCTATGGAGGGGGAGGGAATATAAGAAACACCATATATTTT. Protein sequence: CASTYGGGGNIRNTIYF.

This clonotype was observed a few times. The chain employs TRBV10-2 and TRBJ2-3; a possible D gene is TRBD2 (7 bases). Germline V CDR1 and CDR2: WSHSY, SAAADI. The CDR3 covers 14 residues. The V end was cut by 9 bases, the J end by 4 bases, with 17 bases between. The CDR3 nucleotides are TGCGCCAGTAAGGGGGGGCCGGGGCCAGATACGCAGTATTTT. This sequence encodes CASKGGPGPDTQYF.

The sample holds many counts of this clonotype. The CDR3 is CASGTASGYTF. The CDR3 nucleotides read TGTGCCAGTGGTACGGCAAGCGGCTACACCTTC. The chain uses TRBV12-3 or TRBV12-4 and TRBJ1-2; the D is unclear. Trimming cost V 9 bases and J 8 bases, with 13 bases left between them. CDR3 length equals 11 residues.

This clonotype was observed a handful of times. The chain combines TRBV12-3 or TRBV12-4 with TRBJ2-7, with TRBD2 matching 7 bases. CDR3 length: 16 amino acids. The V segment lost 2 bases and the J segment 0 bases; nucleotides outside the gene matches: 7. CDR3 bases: TGTGCCAGCAGTTTATCTATGGGACTAAGCTCCTACGAGCAGTACTTC. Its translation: CASSLSMGLSSYEQYF.

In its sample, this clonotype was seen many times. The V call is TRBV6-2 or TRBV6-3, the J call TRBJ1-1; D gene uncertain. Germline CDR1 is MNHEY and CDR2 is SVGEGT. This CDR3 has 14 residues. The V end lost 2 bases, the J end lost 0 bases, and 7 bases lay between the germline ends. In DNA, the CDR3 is TGTGCCAGCAGTTACCCGCACCTGAACACTGAAGCTTTCTTT. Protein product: CASSYPHLNTEAFF.

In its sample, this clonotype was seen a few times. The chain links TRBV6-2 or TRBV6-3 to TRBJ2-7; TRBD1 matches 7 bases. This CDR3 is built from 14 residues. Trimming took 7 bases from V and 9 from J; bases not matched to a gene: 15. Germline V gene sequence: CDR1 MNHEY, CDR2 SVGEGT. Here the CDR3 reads CASTWGQIPGGQYF. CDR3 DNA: TGTGCCAGCACCTGGGGACAGATCCCCGGAGGGCAGTACTTC.